What follows is one TCR beta chain and its context. Profiling relied on immunoSEQ multiplex PCR, and the TCRdb table lists in-frame clones only, not all of them. Among about 70,000 clones, about 68% were seen once, and the ten largest hold about 40%. The entry originates in a study of blood T cell repertoires in COVID-19. Overall study context: Collection of acute and convalescent COVID-19 samples took place in the United States, Italy and Spain. T cells, B-cell-depleted T cells, or PBMCs provided the cDNA or gDNA that served as material.

The CDR3 contains 12 residues. From germline, CDR1 is LNHDA and CDR2 SQIVND (reference sequence). V lost 8 bases and J lost 7; bases outside the gene matches: 3. The chain joins TRBV19 to TRBJ2-2; 8 bases fit TRBD2. The sequence derives from a woman aged 70-85 years with acute or convalescent COVID-19. The source material was peripheral blood. CDR3 in DNA: TGTGCCAGTGGCGGGGGGTTCGGGGAGCTGTTTTTT. It encodes CASGGGFGELFF.